This T cell receptor (beta chain) stems from a study of T cell responses to AZD1222 COVID-19 vaccine. The study, taken as a whole, reports: Spike-specific TCR breadth and depth went up after people got two AZD1222 doses. Repertoire sampling was restricted to post-peak T cell response timepoints.

With respect to this clone: The antigen remains undetermined.

Here immunoSEQ multiplex PCR was the method, and the copy in TCRdb shows in-frame clones only, minus some. The top ten hold approximately 15% of the sample, which has under 110,000 clones, roughly 87% seen once. With 3 bases clipped from V and 4 bases from J, the junction kept 20 bases outside the gene matches. The CDR3 has 20 residues. Per germline, CDR1 LNHDA and CDR2 SQIVND (reference sequence). The source of this sequence is an adult in good health. The genes are TRBV19 and TRBJ1-5; 8 bases align to TRBD1. The sample was peripheral blood, taken on day 0 of AZD1222 vaccination. The CDR3 protein is CASSISRRAGDRGRNQPQHF. CDR3 bases: TGTGCCAGTAGTATCTCCCGGAGGGCCGGTGACAGGGGTCGGAATCAGCCCCAGCATTTT.